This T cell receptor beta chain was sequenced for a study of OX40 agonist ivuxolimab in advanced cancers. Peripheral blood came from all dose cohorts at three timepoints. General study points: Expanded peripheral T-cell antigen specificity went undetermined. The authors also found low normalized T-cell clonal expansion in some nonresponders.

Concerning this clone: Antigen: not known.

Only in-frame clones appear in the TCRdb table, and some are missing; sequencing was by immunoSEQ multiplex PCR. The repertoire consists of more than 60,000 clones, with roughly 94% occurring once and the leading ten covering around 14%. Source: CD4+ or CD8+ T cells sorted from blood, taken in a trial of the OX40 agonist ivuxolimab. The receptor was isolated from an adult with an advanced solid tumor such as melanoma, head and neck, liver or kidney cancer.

CDR3 nucleotide sequence: TGTGCCAGTGGGACAGGCTCCTACGAGCAGTACTTC. It is translated as CASGTGSYEQYF. V gene TRBV28 combines with J gene TRBJ2-7; 8 bases fit TRBD1. CDR1 and CDR2 (germline): MDHEN, SYDVKM. The junction had 1 base not matched to a gene; V was cut back by 9 bases and J by 0 bases. This CDR3 contains 12 residues.